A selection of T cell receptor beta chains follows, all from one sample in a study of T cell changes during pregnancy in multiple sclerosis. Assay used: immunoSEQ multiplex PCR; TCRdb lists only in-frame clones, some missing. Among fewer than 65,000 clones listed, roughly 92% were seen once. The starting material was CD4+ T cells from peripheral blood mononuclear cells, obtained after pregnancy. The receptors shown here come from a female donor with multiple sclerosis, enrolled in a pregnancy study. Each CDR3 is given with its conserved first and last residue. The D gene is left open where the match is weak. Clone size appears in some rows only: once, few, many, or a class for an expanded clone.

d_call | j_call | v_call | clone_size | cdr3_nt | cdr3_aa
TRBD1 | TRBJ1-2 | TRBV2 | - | TGTGCCAGCAGTCCGACAGGGCATGCGGGGGGCTACACCTTC | CASSPTGHAGGYTF
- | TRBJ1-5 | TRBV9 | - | TGTGCCAGCAGCGTAGGAGGCAATAATCAGCCCCAGCATTTT | CASSVGGNNQPQHF
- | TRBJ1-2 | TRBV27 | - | TGTGCCAGCAGTTTACGCAGGCAGAACTATGGCTACACCTTC | CASSLRRQNYGYTF
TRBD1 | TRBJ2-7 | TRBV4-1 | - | TGCGCCAGCAGCCAAGATGAACAGGGGGCGAGAGAGCAGTACTTC | CASSQDEQGAREQYF
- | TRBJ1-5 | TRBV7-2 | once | TGTGCCAGCAGCGCGACAGGTTATGATAGCAATCAGCCCCAGCATTTT | CASSATGYDSNQPQHF
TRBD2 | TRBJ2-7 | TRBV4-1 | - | TGCGCCAGCAGCCAACTGGTAGCGGGAGAGCAGTACTTC | CASSQLVAGEQYF
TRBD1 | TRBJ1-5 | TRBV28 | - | TGTGCCAGCCGTGGACAGGGTAAAGCACAGCCCCAGCATTTT | CASRGQGKAQPQHF
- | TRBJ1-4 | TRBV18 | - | TGTGCCAGCTCCCTATGGACAGCAACTAATGAAAAACTGTTTTTT | CASSLWTATNEKLFF
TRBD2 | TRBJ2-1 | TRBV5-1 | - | TGCGCCAGCAGCCCTGGACTAGCGGGAGGGCCTGTCAACAATGAGCAGTTCTTC | CASSPGLAGGPVNNEQFF
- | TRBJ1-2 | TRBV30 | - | TGTGCCTGGAGCGGAGGGATCAACTATGGCTACACCTTC | CAWSGGINYGYTF
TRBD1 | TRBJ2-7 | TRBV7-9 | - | TGTGCCAGCAGCTTGACAGGGGGCCTCGGGACCCACGAGCAGTACTTC | CASSLTGGLGTHEQYF
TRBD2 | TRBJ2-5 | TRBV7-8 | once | TGTGCCAGCAGCTTAGGGTCTAGCGGGAGACAAGAGACCCAGTACTTC | CASSLGSSGRQETQYF
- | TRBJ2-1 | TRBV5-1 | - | TGCGCCAGCAGCTCCACTGCAAGCTCCTACAATGAGCAGTTCTTC | CASSSTASSYNEQFF
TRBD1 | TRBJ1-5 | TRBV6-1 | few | TGTGCCAGCAGTGAAGCAACAGGGGCTCAGCCCCAGCATTTT | CASSEATGAQPQHF
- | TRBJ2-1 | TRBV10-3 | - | TGTGCCATCAGTGGCCTAGGGGTGGAGCAGTTCTTC | CAISGLGVEQFF
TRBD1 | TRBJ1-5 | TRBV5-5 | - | TGTGCCAGCAGCCGCCGGACAGGGGAGGATCAGCCCCAGCATTTT | CASSRRTGEDQPQHF
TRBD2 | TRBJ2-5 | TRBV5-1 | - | TGCGCCAGCAGCTTGACTAGCGGGAAAGAGACCCAGTACTTC | CASSLTSGKETQYF
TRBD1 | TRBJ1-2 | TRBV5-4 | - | TGTGCCAGCAGCTTTCAGGGGGCGCTTAATGGCTACACCTTC | CASSFQGALNGYTF
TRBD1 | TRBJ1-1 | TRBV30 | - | TGTGCCTGGAGTGACCAGGGGGTGGTTACTGAAGCTTTCTTT | CAWSDQGVVTEAFF
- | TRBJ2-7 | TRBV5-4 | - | TGTGCCAGCAGAGACAGGCCCTCCTACGAGCAGTACTTC | CASRDRPSYEQYF
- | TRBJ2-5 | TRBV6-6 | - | TGTGCCAGCAGTTACGGGGGGGCCGGAGAGACCCAGTACTTC | CASSYGGAGETQYF
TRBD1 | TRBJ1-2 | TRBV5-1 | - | TGCGCCAGCAGCTTGTTGGGACAGGGAATGGAAACCGATGGCTACACCTTC | CASSLLGQGMETDGYTF
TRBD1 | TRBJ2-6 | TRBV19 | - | TGTGCCAGTATTTCCGGGACAGGGGTATCTGGGGCCAACGTCCTGACTTTC | CASISGTGVSGANVLTF
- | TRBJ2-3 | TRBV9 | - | TGTGCCAGCAGTCCAGGGACAGATACGCAGTATTTT | CASSPGTDTQYF
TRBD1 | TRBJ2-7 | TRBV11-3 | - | TGTGCCAGCAGCCCGGGGACAGGGAGGGAGCAGTACTTC | CASSPGTGREQYF
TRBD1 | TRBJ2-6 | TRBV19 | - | TGTGCCAGTAGCTCATTGACAGGGGGCTCTGGGGCCAACGTCCTGACTTTC | CASSSLTGGSGANVLTF
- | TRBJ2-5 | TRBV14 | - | TGTGCCAGCCCGTTGGGGGCCCAAGAGACCCAGTACTTC | CASPLGAQETQYF
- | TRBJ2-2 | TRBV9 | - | TGTGCCAGCAGCGTAGTCGGGGGGAACACCGGGGAGCTGTTTTTT | CASSVVGGNTGELFF
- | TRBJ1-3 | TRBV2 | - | TGTGCCAGCAGTGAAGAGGAGAGCTCTGGAAACACCATATATTTT | CASSEEESSGNTIYF
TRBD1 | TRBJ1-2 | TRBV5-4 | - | TGTGCCAGCAGCTCCGGGACAGTGAACTATGGCTACACCTTC | CASSSGTVNYGYTF
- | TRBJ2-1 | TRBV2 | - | TGTGCCAGCAGTGAATCCCGGGGTTGGGTAGTGTTCTTC | CASSESRGWVVFF
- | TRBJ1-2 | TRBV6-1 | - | TGTGCCAGCAGCGACACAGGGTACGGCTACACCTTC | CASSDTGYGYTF
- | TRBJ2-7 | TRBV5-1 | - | TGCGCCAGCAGCTTGGCTAGGGGGTCCACCTACGAGCAGTACTTC | CASSLARGSTYEQYF
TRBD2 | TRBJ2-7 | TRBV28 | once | TGTGCCAGCAGCTATGGGCTTAGCGGGATATACGAGCAGTACTTC | CASSYGLSGIYEQYF
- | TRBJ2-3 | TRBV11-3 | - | TGTGCCAGCAGCTCGAGGGCCCTCACAGATACGCAGTATTTT | CASSSRALTDTQYF
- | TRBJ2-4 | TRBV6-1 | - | TGTGCCAGCAGTCCGGGGGGCGAGTCCAAAAACATTCAGTACTTC | CASSPGGESKNIQYF
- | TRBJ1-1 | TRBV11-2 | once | TGTGCCAGCAGCTTAAGAGTGAACACTGAAGCTTTCTTT | CASSLRVNTEAFF
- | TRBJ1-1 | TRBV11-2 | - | TGTGCCAGCAGCTTTAGTTTCGAGGGACTAGCTTTCTTT | CASSFSFEGLAFF
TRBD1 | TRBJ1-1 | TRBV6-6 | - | TGTGCCAGCAGGACCCAGGGACAGGGGGGGGCCAGAGCTTTCTTT | CASRTQGQGGARAFF
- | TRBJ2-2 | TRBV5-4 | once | TGTGCCAGCAGCCCCCCTACTGGACAGAACACCGGGGAGCTGTTTTTT | CASSPPTGQNTGELFF
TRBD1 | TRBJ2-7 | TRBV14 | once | TGTGCCAGCAGCCGGCGGACAGGGGGCCCTCACGAGCAGTACTTC | CASSRRTGGPHEQYF
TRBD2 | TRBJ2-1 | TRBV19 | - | TGTGCCAGTAGCCCGACTAGCGGGAGCTTCCATGAGCAGTTCTTC | CASSPTSGSFHEQFF
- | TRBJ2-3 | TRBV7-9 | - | TGTGCCAGCAGCTTCGAGGGGACTAGCACAGATACGCAGTATTTT | CASSFEGTSTDTQYF
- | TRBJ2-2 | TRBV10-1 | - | TGCGCCACCAGGGGGGACACATTGACCGGGGAGCTGTTTTTT | CATRGDTLTGELFF
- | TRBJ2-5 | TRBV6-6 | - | TGTGCCAGCACCCCAGGGTTCCAAGAGACCCAGTACTTC | CASTPGFQETQYF
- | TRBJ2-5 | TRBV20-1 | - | TGCAGTGCTAGGGCGGAAGAGACCCAGTACTTC | CSARAEETQYF
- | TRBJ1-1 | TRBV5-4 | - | TGTGCCAGCAGCTTGGCCCTGGGACAGAACACTGAAGCTTTCTTT | CASSLALGQNTEAFF
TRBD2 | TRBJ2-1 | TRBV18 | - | TGTGCCAGCTCACCACCGGGACTAGCGATGGCCAATGAGCAGTTCTTC | CASSPPGLAMANEQFF
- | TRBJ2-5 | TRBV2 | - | TGTGCCAGCAGTCCTACAGAGCAAGAGACCCAGTACTTC | CASSPTEQETQYF
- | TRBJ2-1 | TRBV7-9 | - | TGTGCCAGCAGCCCCCGGGAGACAGTAACGTTCAATGAGCAGTTCTTC | CASSPRETVTFNEQFF
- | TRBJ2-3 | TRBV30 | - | TGTGCCTGGGGGGGGTCCGGGACTAGCACAGATACGCAGTATTTT | CAWGGSGTSTDTQYF
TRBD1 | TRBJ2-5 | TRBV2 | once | TGTGCCAGCAGTGGACAGGGTTTGGAGACCCAGTACTTC | CASSGQGLETQYF
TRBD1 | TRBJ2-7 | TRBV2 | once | TGTGCCAGCAGCGACCGGGACAGGGTCTACGAGCAGTACTTC | CASSDRDRVYEQYF
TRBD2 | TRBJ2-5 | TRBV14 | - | TGTGCCAGCAGCCACCTCCAGCGGGAGAATCGAGAGACCCAGTACTTC | CASSHLQRENRETQYF
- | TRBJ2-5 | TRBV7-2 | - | TGTGCCAGCAGCTTAGCCGTCAACTGGCTACGGGGGGAGACCCAGTACTTC | CASSLAVNWLRGETQYF
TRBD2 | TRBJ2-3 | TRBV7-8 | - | TGTGCCAGCAGCCCTGGAGGTAGCGGGAGCAATACGCAGTATTTT | CASSPGGSGSNTQYF
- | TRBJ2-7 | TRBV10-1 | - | TGCGCCAGCGGGGACACCCACGAGCAGTACTTC | CASGDTHEQYF
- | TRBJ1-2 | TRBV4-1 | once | TGCGCCAGCAGCCAAGGTTGGGCAGGACTTGCGTATGGCTACACCTTC | CASSQGWAGLAYGYTF